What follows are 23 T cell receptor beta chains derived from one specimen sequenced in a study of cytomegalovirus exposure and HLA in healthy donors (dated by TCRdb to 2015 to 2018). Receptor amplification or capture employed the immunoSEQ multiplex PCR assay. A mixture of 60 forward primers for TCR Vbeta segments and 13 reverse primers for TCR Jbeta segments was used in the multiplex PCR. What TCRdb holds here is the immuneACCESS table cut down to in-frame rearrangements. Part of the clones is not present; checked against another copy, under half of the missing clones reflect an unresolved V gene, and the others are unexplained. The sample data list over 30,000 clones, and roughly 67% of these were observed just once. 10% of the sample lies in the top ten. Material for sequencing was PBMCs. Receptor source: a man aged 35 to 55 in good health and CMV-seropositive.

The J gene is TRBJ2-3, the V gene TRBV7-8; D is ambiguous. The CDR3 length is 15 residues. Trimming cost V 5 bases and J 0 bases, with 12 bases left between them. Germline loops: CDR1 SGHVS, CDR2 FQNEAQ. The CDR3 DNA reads TGTGCCAGCAGCCCTGTGCAGTCTAGCACAGATACGCAGTATTTT. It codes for CASSPVQSSTDTQYF.

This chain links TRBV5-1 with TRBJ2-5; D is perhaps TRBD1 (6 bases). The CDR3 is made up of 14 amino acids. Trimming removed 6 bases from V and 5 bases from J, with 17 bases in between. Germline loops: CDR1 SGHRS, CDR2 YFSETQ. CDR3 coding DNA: TGCGCCAGCACCATGGGGACATCGGGGGAGACCCAGTACTTC. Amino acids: CASTMGTSGETQYF.

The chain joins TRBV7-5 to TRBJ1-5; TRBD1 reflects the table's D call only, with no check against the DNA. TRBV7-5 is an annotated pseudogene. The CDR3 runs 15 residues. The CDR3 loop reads CVRSLVEHRNQPQHF. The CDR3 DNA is TGTGTCAGAAGCTTAGTTGAACACCGCAATCAGCCCCAGCATTTT.

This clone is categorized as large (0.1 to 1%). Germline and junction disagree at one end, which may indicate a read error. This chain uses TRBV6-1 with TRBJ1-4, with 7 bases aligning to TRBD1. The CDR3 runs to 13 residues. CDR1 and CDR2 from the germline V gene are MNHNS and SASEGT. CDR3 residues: CASGDREAEKLFF. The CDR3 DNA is TGTGCCAGCGGTGACAGGGAGGCTGAAAAACTGTTTTTT.

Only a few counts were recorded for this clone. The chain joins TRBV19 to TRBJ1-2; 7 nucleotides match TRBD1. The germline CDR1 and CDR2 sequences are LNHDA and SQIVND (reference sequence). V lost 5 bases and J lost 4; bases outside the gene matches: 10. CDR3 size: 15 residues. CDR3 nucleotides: TGTGCCAGTAGTCCCCAAACAGGGGTGGTCTATGGCTACACCTTC. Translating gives CASSPQTGVVYGYTF.

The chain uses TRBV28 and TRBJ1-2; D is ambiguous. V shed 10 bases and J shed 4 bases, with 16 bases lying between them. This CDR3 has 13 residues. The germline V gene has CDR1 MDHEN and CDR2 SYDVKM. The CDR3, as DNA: TGTGCCACCTACCCAGAGGCTGCCTATGGCTACACCTTC. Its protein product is CATYPEAAYGYTF.

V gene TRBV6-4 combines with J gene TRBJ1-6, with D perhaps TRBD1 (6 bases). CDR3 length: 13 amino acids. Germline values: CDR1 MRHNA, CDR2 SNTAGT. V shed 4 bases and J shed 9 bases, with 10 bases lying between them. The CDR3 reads CASSAGASSPLHF. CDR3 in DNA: TGTGCCAGCAGTGCAGGGGCGAGTTCACCCCTCCACTTT.

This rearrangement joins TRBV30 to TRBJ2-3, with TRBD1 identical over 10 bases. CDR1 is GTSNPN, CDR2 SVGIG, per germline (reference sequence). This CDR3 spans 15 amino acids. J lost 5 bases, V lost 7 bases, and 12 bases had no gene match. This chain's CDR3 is CASTPGTGAEDTQYF. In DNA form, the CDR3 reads TGTGCCTCCACCCCGGGGACAGGGGCGGAAGATACGCAGTATTTT.

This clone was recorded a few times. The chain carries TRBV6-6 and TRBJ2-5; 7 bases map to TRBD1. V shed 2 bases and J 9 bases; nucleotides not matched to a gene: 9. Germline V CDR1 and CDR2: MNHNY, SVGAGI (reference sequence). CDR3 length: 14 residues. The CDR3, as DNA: TGTGCCAGCAGTTACCCACAGGGGCAAGGGGCCCAGTACTTC. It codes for CASSYPQGQGAQYF.

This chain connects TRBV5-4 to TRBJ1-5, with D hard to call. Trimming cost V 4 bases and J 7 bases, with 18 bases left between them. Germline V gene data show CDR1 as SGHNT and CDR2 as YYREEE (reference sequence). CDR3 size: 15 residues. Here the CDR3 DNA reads TGTGCCAGCAGCCACTCGGAATCACCGCGGCAGCCCCAGCATTTT. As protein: CASSHSESPRQPQHF.

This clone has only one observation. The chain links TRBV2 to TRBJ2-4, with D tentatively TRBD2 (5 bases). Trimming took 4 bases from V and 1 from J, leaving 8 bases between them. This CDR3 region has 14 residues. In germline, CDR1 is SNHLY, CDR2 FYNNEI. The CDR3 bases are TGTGCCAGCAGTGCATCTAGCGCCAAAAACATTCAGTACTTC. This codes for CASSASSAKNIQYF.

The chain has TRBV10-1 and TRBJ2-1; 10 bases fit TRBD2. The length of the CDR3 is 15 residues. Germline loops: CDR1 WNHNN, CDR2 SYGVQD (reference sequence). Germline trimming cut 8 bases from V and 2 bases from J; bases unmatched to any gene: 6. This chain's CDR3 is CASGPSGGAYNEQFF. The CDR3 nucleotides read TGCGCCAGCGGACCGAGCGGGGGGGCCTACAATGAGCAGTTCTTC.

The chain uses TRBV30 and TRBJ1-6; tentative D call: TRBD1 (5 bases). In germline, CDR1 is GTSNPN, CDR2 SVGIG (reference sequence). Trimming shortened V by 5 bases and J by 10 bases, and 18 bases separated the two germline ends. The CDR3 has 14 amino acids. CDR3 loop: CAWFPGLGNSPLHF. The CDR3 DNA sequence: TGTGCCTGGTTCCCAGGGCTTGGGAACTCACCCCTCCACTTT.

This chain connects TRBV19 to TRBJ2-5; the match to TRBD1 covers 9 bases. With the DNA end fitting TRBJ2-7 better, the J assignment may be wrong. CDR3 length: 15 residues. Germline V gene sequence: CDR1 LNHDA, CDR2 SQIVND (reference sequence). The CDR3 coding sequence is TGTGCCAGTAGTCCCCGCGGACAGGGGCCCTACGAGCAGTACTTC. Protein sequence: CASSPRGQGPYEQYF.

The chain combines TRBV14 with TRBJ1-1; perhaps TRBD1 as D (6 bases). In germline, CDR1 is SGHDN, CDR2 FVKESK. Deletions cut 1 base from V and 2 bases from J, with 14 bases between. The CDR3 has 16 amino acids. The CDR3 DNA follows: TGTGCCAGCAGCCAAGTACAGGGTGGGATCAACACTGAAGCTTTCTTT. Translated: CASSQVQGGINTEAFF.

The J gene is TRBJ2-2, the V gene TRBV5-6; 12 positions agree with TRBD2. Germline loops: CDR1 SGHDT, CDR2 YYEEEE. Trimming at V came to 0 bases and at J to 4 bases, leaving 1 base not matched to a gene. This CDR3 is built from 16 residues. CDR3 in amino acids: CASSLVTSGGTGELFF. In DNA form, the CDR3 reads TGTGCCAGCAGCTTGGTGACTAGCGGGGGCACCGGGGAGCTGTTTTTT.

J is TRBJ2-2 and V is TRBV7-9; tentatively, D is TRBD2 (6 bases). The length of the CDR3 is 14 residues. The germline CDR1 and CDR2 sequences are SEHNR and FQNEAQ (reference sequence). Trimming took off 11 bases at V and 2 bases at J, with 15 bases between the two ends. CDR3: CAEVEGLNTGELFF. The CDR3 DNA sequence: TGTGCCGAAGTGGAGGGCCTCAACACCGGGGAGCTGTTTTTT.

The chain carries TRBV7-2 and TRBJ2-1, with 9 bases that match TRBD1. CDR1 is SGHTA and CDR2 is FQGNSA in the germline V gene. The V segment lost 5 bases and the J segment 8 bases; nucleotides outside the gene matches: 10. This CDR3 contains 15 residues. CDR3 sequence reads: CASSQARDRVDEQFF. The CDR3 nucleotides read TGTGCCAGCAGCCAAGCGCGGGACAGGGTCGATGAGCAGTTCTTC.

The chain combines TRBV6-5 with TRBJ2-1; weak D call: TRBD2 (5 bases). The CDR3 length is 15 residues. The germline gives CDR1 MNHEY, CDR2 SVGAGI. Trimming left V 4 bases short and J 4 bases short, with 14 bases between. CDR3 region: CASSFGLGGYNEQFF. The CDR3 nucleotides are TGTGCCAGCAGTTTCGGACTGGGTGGGTACAATGAGCAGTTCTTC.

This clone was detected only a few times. CDR3 coding DNA: TGTGCCAGCAGCGTAGGGGCCAGTCTTGAGCAGTACTTC. The encoded protein is CASSVGASLEQYF. The chain uses TRBV9 and TRBJ2-7; no clear D gene. Germline V gene sequence: CDR1 SGDLS, CDR2 YYNGEE. CDR3 length: 13 amino acids. Trimming pared 0 bases from V and 7 bases from J, leaving 11 bases between. The full variable domain, in which reference TRBV9 and TRBJ2-7 provide the parts outside the CDR3, is DSGVTQTPKHLITATGQRVTLRCSPRSGDLSVYWYQQSLDQGLQFLIQYYNGEERAKGNILERFSAQQFPDLHSELNLSSLELGDSALYFCASSVGASLEQYFGPGTRLTVT.

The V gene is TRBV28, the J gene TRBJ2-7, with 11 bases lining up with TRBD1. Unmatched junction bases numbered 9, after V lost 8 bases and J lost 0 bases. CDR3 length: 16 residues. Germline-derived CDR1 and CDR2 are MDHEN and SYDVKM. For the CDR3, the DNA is TGTGCCAGCTGCCCTATTGGGACAGGGGGCTCCTACGAGCAGTACTTC. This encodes CASCPIGTGGSYEQYF.

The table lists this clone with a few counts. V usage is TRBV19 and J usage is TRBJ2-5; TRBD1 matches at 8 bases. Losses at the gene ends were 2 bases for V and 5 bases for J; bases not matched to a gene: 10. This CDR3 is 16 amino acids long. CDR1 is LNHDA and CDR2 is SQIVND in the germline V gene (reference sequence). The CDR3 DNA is TGTGCCAGTAGTATAAGGCCAGGGGGCGAGAGGGAGACCCAGTACTTC. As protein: CASSIRPGGERETQYF. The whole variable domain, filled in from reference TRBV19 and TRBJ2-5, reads DGGITQSPKYLFRKEGQNVTLSCEQNLNHDAMYWYRQDPGQGLRLIYYSQIVNDFQKGDIAEGYSVSREKKESFPLTVTSAQKNPTAFYLCASSIRPGGERETQYFGPGTRLLVL.

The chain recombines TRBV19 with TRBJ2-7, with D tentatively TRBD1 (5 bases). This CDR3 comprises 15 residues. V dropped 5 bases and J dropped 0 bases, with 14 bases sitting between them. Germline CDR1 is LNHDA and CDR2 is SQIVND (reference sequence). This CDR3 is CASSPGHLSSYEQYF. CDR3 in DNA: TGTGCCAGTAGTCCCGGACACCTGTCCTCCTACGAGCAGTACTTC.